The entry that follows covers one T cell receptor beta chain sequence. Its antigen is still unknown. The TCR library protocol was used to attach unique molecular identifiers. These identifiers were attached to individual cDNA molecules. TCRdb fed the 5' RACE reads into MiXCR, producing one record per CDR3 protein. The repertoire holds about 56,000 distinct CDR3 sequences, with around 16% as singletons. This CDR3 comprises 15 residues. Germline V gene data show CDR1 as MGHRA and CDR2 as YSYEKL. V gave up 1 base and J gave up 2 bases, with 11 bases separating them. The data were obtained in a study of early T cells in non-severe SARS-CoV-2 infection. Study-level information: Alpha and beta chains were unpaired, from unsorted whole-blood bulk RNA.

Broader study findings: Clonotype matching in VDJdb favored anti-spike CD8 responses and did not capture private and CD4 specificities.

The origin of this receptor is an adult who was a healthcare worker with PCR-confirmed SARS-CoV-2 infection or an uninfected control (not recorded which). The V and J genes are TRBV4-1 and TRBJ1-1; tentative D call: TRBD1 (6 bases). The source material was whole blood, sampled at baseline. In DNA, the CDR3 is TGCGCCAGCAGCCAAGCGGGGACATCTAACACTGAAGCTTTCTTT. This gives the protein CASSQAGTSNTEAFF.